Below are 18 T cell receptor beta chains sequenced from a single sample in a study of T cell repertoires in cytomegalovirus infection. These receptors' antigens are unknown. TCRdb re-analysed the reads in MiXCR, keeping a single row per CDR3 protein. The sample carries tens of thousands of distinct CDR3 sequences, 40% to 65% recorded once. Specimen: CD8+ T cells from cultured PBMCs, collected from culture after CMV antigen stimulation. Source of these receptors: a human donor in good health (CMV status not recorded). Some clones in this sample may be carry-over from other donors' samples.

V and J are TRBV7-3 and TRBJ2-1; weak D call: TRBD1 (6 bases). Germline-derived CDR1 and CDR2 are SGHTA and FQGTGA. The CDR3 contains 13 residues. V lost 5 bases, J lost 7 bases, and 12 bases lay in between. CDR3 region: CASSPPDSNEQFF. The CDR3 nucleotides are TGTGCCAGCAGCCCGCCGGACAGTAATGAGCAGTTCTTC.

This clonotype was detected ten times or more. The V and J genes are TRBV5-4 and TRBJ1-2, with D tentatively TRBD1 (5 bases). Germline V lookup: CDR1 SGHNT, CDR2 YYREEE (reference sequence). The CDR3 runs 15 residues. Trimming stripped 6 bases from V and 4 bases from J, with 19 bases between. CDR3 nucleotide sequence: TGTGCCAGCACCCCCGAGCCCTGGGGGAGCTATGGCTACACCTTC. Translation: CASTPEPWGSYGYTF.

DNA for the CDR3: TGTGCCAGCAGTTATTCAGCCGGGACAGGGTCTTCCTACGAGCAGTACTTC. Translated, it gives CASSYSAGTGSSYEQYF. The chain combines TRBV6-5 with TRBJ2-7; 9 bases fit TRBD1. In germline, CDR1 is MNHEY, CDR2 SVGAGI. V was clipped by 3 bases and J by 1 base; unmatched bases: 10. The CDR3 loop spans 17 amino acids.

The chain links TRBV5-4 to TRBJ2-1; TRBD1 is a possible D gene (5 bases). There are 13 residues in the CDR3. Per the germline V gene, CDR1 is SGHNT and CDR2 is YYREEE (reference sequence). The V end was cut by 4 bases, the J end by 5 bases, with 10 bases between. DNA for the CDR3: TGTGCCAGCAGCGCCGACAGAGACAATGAGCAGTTCTTC. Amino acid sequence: CASSADRDNEQFF.

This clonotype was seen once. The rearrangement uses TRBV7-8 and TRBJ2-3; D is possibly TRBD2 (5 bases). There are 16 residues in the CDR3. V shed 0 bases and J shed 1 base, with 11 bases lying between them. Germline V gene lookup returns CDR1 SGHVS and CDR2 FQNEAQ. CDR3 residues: CASSLALAPGTDTQYF. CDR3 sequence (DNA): TGTGCCAGCAGCTTAGCCCTAGCTCCAGGCACAGATACGCAGTATTTT.

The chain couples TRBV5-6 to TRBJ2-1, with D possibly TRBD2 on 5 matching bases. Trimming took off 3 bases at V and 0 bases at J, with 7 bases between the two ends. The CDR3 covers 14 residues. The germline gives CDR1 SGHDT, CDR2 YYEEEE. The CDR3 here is CASSSSSSYNEQFF. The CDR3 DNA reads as TGTGCCAGCAGCTCTAGCAGCTCCTACAATGAGCAGTTCTTC.

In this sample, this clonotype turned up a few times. The CDR3 loop is CASSYEGTASSYNEQFF. CDR3 sequence (DNA): TGTGCCAGCAGTTACGAAGGGACAGCCAGCTCCTACAATGAGCAGTTCTTC. This chain joins TRBV6-5 and TRBJ2-1; TRBD1 matches at 7 bases. Losses at the gene ends were 2 bases for V and 0 bases for J; bases not matched to a gene: 7. CDR3 length: 17 amino acids. Germline V CDR1 and CDR2: MNHEY, SVGAGI.

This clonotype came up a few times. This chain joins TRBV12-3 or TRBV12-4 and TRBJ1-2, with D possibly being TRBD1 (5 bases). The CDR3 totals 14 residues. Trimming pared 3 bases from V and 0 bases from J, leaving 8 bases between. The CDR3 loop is CASSFDSTNYGYTF. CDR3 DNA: TGTGCCAGCAGTTTCGACAGCACTAACTATGGCTACACCTTC.

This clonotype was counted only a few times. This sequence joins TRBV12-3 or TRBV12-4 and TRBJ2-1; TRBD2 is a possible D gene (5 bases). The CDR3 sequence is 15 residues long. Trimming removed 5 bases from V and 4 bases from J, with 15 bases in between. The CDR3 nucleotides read TGTGCCAGCAGTCCGACTAAAACGCAGTACAATGAGCAGTTCTTC. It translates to CASSPTKTQYNEQFF.

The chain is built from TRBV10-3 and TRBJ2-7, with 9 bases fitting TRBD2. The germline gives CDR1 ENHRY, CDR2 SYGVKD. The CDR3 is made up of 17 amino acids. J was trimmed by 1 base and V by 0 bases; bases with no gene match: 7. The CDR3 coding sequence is TGTGCCATCAGTGAGTCTGGTAGCGGGAGTGGTTCCTACGAGCAGTACTTC. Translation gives CAISESGSGSGSYEQYF.

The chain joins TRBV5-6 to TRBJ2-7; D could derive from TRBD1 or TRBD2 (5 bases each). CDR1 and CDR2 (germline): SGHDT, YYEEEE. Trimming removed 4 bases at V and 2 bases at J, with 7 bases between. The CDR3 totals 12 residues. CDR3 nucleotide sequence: TGTGCCAGCAGCGGGGGACCCTACGAGCAGTACTTC. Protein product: CASSGGPYEQYF.

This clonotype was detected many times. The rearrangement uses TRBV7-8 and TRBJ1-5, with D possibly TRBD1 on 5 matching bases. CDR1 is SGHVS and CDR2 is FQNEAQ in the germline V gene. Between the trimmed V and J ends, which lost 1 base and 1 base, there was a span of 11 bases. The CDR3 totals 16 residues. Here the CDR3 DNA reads TGTGCCAGCAGCTTAGATTATAAGGGGAGCAATCAGCCCCAGCATTTT. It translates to CASSLDYKGSNQPQHF.

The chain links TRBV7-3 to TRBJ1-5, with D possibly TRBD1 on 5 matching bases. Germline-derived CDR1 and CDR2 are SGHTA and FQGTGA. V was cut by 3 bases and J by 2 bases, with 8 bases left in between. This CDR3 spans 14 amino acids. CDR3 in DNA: TGTGCCAGCAGCTTCGGCAGGGGCAATCAGCCCCAGCATTTT. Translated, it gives CASSFGRGNQPQHF. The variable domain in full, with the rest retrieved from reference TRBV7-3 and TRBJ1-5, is GAGVSQTPSNKVTEKGKYVELRCDPISGHTALYWYRQSLGQGPEFLIYFQGTGAADDSGLPNDRFFAVRPEGSVSTLKIQRTERGDSAVYLCASSFGRGNQPQHFGDGTRLSIL.

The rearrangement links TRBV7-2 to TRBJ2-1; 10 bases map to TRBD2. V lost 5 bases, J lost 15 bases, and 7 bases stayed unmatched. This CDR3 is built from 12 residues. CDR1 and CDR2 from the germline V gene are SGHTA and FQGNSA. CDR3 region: CASSPERGGRFF. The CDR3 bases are TGTGCCAGCAGCCCAGAGCGGGGGGGCCGGTTCTTC.

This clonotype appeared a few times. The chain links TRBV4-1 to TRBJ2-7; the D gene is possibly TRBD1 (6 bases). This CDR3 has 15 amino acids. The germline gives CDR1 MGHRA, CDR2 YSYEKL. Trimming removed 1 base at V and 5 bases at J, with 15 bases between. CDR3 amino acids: CASSQGTVSPDEQYF. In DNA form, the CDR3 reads TGCGCCAGCAGCCAAGGGACAGTTTCTCCTGACGAGCAGTACTTC.

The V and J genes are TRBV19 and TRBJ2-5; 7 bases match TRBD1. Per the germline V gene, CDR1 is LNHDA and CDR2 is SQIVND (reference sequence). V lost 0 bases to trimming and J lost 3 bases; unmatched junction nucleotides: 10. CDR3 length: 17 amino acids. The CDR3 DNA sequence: TGTGCCAGTAGTATAGATCTCCATTACAGGGGAGAAGAGACCCAGTACTTC. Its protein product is CASSIDLHYRGEETQYF. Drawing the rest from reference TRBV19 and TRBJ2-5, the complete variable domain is DGGITQSPKYLFRKEGQNVTLSCEQNLNHDAMYWYRQDPGQGLRLIYYSQIVNDFQKGDIAEGYSVSREKKESFPLTVTSAQKNPTAFYLCASSIDLHYRGEETQYFGPGTRLLVL.

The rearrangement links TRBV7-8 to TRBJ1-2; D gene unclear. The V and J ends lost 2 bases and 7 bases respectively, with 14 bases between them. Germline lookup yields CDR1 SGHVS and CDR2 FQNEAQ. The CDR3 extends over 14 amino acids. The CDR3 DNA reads TGTGCCAGCAGCTTACAGATCTCATCGAGTGGCTACACCTTC. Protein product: CASSLQISSSGYTF.

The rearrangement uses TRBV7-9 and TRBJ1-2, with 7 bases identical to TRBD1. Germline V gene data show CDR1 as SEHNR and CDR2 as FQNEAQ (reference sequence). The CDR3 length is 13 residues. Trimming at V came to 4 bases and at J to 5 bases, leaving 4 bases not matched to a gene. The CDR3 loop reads CASSSGTAYGYTF. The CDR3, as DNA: TGTGCCAGCAGCTCCGGGACAGCATATGGCTACACCTTC.